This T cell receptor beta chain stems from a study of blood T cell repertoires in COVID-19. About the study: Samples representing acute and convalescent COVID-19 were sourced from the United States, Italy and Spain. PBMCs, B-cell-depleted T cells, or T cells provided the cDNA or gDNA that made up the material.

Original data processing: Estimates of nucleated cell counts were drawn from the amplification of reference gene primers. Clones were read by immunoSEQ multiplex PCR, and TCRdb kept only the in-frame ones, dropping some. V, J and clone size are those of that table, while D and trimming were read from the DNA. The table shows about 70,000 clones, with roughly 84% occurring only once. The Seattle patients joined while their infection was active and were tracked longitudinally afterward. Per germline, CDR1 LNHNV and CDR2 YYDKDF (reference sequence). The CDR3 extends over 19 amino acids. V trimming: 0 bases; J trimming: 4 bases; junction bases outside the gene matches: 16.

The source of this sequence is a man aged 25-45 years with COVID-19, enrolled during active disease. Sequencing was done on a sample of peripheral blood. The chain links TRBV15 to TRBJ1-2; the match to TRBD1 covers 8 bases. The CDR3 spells CATSRDPRGPRQGTYGYTF. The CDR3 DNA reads TGTGCCACCAGCAGAGATCCTCGGGGGCCTCGACAGGGGACCTATGGCTACACCTTC.